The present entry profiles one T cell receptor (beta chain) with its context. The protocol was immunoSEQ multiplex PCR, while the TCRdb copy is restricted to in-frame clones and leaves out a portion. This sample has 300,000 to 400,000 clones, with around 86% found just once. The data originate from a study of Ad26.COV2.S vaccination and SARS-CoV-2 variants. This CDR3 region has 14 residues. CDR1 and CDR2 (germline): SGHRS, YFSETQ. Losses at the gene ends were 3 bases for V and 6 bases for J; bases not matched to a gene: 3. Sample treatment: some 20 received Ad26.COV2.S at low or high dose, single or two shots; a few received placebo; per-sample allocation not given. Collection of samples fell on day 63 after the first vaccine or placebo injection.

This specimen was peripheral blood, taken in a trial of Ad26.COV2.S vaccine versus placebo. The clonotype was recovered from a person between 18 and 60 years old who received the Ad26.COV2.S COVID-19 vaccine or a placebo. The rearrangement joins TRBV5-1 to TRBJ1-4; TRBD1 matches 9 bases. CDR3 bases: TGCGCCAGCAGCTGGGGGGACAGGGATGAAAAACTGTTTTTT. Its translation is CASSWGDRDEKLFF.